This entry lists 13 T cell receptor beta chains sequenced from one sample in a study of neurological immune-mediated disorders. TCRdb re-called the 5' RACE reads with MiXCR, one entry per CDR3 protein. The sample has about 79,000 distinct CDR3 sequences; 13% to 15% are singletons. Sequenced sample: PBMCs. These receptors all stem from a woman aged 45-60 years in good health.

At least ten counts were recorded for this clonotype. The chain couples TRBV7-3 to TRBJ2-7, with D tentatively TRBD1 (7 bases). Germline lookup yields CDR1 SGHTA and CDR2 FQGTGA. With 5 bases removed from V and 3 bases from J, the gap between germline ends came to 20 bases. This CDR3 contains 16 residues. This CDR3 reads CASSRAGGQKSYEQYF. CDR3 coding DNA: TGTGCCAGCAGCCGCGCCGGGGGACAGAAAAGCTACGAGCAGTACTTC.

In its sample, this clonotype was seen many times. The gene calls are TRBV12-3 or TRBV12-4 and TRBJ2-2; D call uncertain. This CDR3 has 13 amino acids. The V and J ends lost 6 bases and 4 bases respectively, with 9 bases between them. The CDR3 nucleotides are TGTGCCAGCAGATTCCAGTCCACCGGGGAGCTGTTTTTT. Amino acid sequence: CASRFQSTGELFF.

A note on this clonotype: This may be a read error: a much more frequent sequence differs by one nucleotide. The V and J genes are TRBV11-2 and TRBJ2-3; TRBD2 matches 7 bases. The CDR3 runs to 14 residues. Germline V gives CDR1 SGHAT, CDR2 FQNNGV. V gave up 5 bases and J gave up 9 bases; unmatched junction bases: 11. The CDR3 bases are TGTGCCAGCAGCCGAAACCCTCGGGGGGACACGCAGTATTTT. Its translation is CASSRNPRGDTQYF.

This clonotype has ten or more counts. The V and J genes are TRBV7-2 and TRBJ2-5; TRBD2 aligns across 10 bases. The V gene's germline CDR1 is SGHTA and CDR2 FQGNSA. The junction had 14 bases not matched to a gene; V was cut back by 5 bases and J by 5 bases. The CDR3 length is 17 residues. CDR3 protein: CASSHLRVAGGVETQYF. The CDR3 nucleotides read TGTGCCAGCAGCCACCTTAGAGTAGCGGGAGGCGTGGAGACCCAGTACTTC.

This clonotype was seen ten or more times. J is TRBJ2-4 and V is TRBV5-1; 7 positions match TRBD2. Trimming took 5 bases from V and 0 from J; bases not matched to a gene: 5. This CDR3 has 15 residues. Germline-derived CDR1 and CDR2 are SGHRS and YFSETQ. In DNA form, the CDR3 reads TGCGCCAGCAGGCCGGGGGGTCTAGCCAAAAACATTCAGTACTTC. This sequence encodes CASRPGGLAKNIQYF. Together with reference TRBV5-1 and TRBJ2-4, the CDR3 gives the full variable domain: KAGVTQTPRYLIKTRGQQVTLSCSPISGHRSVSWYQQTPGQGLQFLFEYFSETQRNKGNFPGRFSGRQFSNSRSEMNVSTLELGDSALYLCASRPGGLAKNIQYFGAGTRLSVL.

The sample holds many counts of this clonotype. The V gene is TRBV15, the J gene TRBJ2-1; D may be TRBD1 or TRBD2 (5 bases each). CDR1 and CDR2 (germline): LNHNV, YYDKDF (reference sequence). CDR3 length equals 17 residues. V shed 0 bases and J shed 0 bases, with 12 bases lying between them. The CDR3 loop is CATSREGWGSSYNEQFF. For the CDR3, the DNA is TGTGCCACCAGCAGAGAGGGATGGGGGAGCTCCTACAATGAGCAGTTCTTC.

This clonotype was seen ten or more times. The chain has TRBV7-2 and TRBJ1-2; the D is unclear. Trimming cost V 1 base and J 11 bases, with 17 bases left between them. In germline, CDR1 is SGHTA, CDR2 FQGNSA. CDR3 size: 14 residues. The CDR3 DNA sequence: TGTGCCAGCAGCTTAGGGCAGGCCTCCCCTGTATACACCTTC. It codes for CASSLGQASPVYTF.

This clonotype was observed many times. The V gene is TRBV14, the J gene TRBJ2-1, with D uncertain. Germline CDR1 reads SGHDN; CDR2 reads FVKESK. The CDR3 covers 14 residues. V dropped 6 bases and J dropped 5 bases, with 14 bases sitting between them. DNA of the CDR3: TGTGCCAGCAGTTTCCTCAGTTCGGACAATGAGCAGTTCTTC. Translated: CASSFLSSDNEQFF.

On this clonotype itself: Mismatch with germline at one junction end may stem from a read error. The chain is built from TRBV5-1 and TRBJ2-7; 8 nucleotides match TRBD2. Germline V CDR1 and CDR2: SGHRS, YFSETQ. CDR3 size: 15 residues. CDR3 sequence: CASSPGGTLDYEEYF. In DNA, the CDR3 is TGCGCCAGCAGCCCGGGGGGGACTCTGGACTACGAGGAGTACTTC.

This clonotype showed up many times. The chain is built from TRBV27 and TRBJ1-1; no clear D gene. V lost 5 bases and J 1 base, leaving 11 bases between the germline ends. Germline V gives CDR1 MNHEY, CDR2 SMNVEV (reference sequence). The CDR3 sequence is 14 residues long. DNA for the CDR3: TGTGCCAGCAGTGCCGGGAGAAAGAACACTGAAGCTTTCTTT. Translation: CASSAGRKNTEAFF.

The V gene is TRBV5-1, the J gene TRBJ2-1, with 12 bases matching TRBD2. CDR1 is SGHRS and CDR2 is YFSETQ in the germline V gene. The CDR3 spans 17 residues. Unmatched junction bases numbered 6, after V lost 1 base and J lost 4 bases. For the CDR3, the DNA is TGCGCCAGCAGCTTGACGCCTAGCGGGGGGGTATACAATGAGCAGTTCTTC. This translates into CASSLTPSGGVYNEQFF.

In regard to this clonotype: Germline is not matched at one junction end, which may reflect a read error. The J gene is TRBJ1-3, the V gene TRBV7-6; TRBD1 is a possible D gene (5 bases). Germline V gene sequence: CDR1 SGHVS, CDR2 FNYEAQ. This CDR3 is 17 amino acids long. Here the CDR3 DNA reads TGTGCAAGCAGCTTAGAAGCAAATCAGGGTCTCGGAAAGACCATATATTTT. Its protein is CASSLEANQGLGKTIYF.

With respect to this clonotype: A much more abundant neighbour one base away suggests this may be a read error. The chain is built from TRBV5-5 and TRBJ2-3, with 8 bases fitting TRBD1. The CDR3 totals 14 residues. V was pared by 4 bases and J by 5 bases, with 6 bases of the junction left unmatched. Per germline, CDR1 SGHKS and CDR2 YYEKEE (reference sequence). Written as DNA, the CDR3 is TGTGCCAGCAGCCGGGACAGGTCCATAGATACGCAGTATTTT. This codes for CASSRDRSIDTQYF.